The 8 T cell receptor beta chains below were found in one sample sequenced in a study of T cell responses to AZD1222 COVID-19 vaccine. The data were produced by immunoSEQ multiplex PCR, yet TCRdb's version contains in-frame clones alone and is incomplete. The repertoire holds about 78,000 clones, with around 90% as singletons. Sample: peripheral blood, taken on day 0 of MenACWY control vaccination. The receptors were sampled from an adult in good health.

The chain employs TRBV5-1 and TRBJ1-2, with D maybe TRBD1 (6 bases). V lost 6 bases to trimming and J lost 6 bases, with 15 bases between them. The germline V gene encodes CDR1 SGHRS and CDR2 YFSETQ. The CDR3 covers 13 residues. CDR3 region: CASTPTGAHGYTF. In DNA, the CDR3 is TGCGCCAGCACCCCGACAGGCGCACATGGCTACACCTTC.

The genes are TRBV30 and TRBJ1-2; D not certain. Germline V gene data show CDR1 as GTSNPN and CDR2 as SVGIG (reference sequence). Trimming pared 0 bases from V and 6 bases from J, leaving 8 bases between. The CDR3 extends over 12 amino acids. The DNA of the CDR3 is TGTGCCTGGAGTGTACTTTACCATGGCTACACCTTC. Translated: CAWSVLYHGYTF.

The chain links TRBV10-3 to TRBJ1-1, with 11 bases fitting TRBD1. The V gene's germline CDR1 is ENHRY and CDR2 SYGVKD. The trim removed 6 bases at V and 0 bases at J, leaving 3 bases unmatched. The CDR3 is made up of 15 amino acids. As DNA, the CDR3 is TGTGCCATCAGGGGGACAGGGGGTTTGAACACTGAAGCTTTCTTT. Its translation is CAIRGTGGLNTEAFF.

The chain carries TRBV18 and TRBJ1-2; D not resolved. Trimming cost V 1 base and J 0 bases, with 6 bases left between them. The CDR3 covers 14 residues. Germline V CDR1 and CDR2: KGHSH, LQKENI. The CDR3: CASSPLPANYGYTF. Written as DNA, the CDR3 is TGTGCCAGCTCACCACTCCCAGCTAACTATGGCTACACCTTC.

The chain uses TRBV28 and TRBJ2-7; 9 nucleotides line up with TRBD1. The CDR3 runs to 16 residues. V was pared by 5 bases and J by 3 bases, with 11 bases of the junction left unmatched. CDR1 and CDR2 (germline): MDHEN, SYDVKM. The CDR3 DNA is TGTGCCAGCAGTCCCCCGGGACAGGGATTTTACTACGAGCAGTACTTC. This codes for CASSPPGQGFYYEQYF.

The V gene is TRBV27, the J gene TRBJ1-1, with D possibly matching TRBD1 (6 bases). From germline, CDR1 is MNHEY and CDR2 SMNVEV (reference sequence). V lost 2 bases and J lost 1, with 11 bases in between. The CDR3 totals 15 residues. CDR3 nucleotides: TGTGCCAGCAGTTTACGGGGGGGCCAGAACACTGAAGCTTTCTTT. Its translation is CASSLRGGQNTEAFF.

The chain carries TRBV6-2 or TRBV6-3 and TRBJ2-5; maybe TRBD1 (6 bases). The germline V and J ends were trimmed by 4 bases and 2 bases, with 20 bases remaining between them. CDR1 is MNHEY and CDR2 is SVGEGT in the germline V gene. The CDR3 contains 17 residues. CDR3 sequence: CASSSLRDKRLQETQYF. In nucleotides, the CDR3 is TGTGCCAGCAGTTCACTCCGGGACAAGCGATTACAAGAGACCCAGTACTTC.

This sequence joins TRBV25-1 and TRBJ2-6; no clear D gene. V was pared by 1 base and J by 2 bases, with 9 bases between. Germline lookup yields CDR1 MGHDK and CDR2 SYGVNS. The CDR3 runs to 16 residues. The CDR3 coding sequence is TGTGCCAGCAGTGAATCCCCCGGCGCTGGGGCCAACGTCCTGACTTTC. The encoded protein is CASSESPGAGANVLTF.